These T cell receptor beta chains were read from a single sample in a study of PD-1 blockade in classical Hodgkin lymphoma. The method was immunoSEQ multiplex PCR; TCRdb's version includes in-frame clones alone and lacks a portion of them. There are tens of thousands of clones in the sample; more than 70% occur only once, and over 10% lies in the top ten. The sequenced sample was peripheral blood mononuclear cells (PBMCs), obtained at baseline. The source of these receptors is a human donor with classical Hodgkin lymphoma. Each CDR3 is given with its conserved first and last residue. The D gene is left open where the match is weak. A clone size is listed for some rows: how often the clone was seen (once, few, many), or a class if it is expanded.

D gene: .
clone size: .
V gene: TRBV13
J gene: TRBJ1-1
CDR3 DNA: TGTGCCAGCAGCTTCAATCCGTTGAACACTGAAGCTTTCTTT
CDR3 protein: CASSFNPLNTEAFF

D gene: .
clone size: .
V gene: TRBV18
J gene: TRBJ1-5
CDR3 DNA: TGTGCCAGCTCAACCTTACAGGCCCCCCCCCAGCCCCAGCATTTT
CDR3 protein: CASSTLQAPPQPQHF

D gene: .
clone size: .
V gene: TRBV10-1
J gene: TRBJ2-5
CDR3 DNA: TGCGCCAGCAGTAAACTCCGGTACCAAGAGACCCAGTACTTC
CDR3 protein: CASSKLRYQETQYF

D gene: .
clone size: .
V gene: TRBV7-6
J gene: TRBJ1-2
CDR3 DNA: TGTGCCAGCAGCTTAACGGAACTCTATGGCTACACCTTC
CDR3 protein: CASSLTELYGYTF

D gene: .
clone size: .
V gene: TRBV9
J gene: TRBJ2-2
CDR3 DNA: TGTGCCAGCAGCGTAGCAGGGGAGCTGTTTTTT
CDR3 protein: CASSVAGELFF

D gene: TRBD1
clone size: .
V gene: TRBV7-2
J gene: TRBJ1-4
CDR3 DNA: TGTGCCAGCAGGACCGGGACAGGGGAAGAAAAACTGTTTTTT
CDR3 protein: CASRTGTGEEKLFF

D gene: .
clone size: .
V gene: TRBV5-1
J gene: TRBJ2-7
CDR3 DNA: TGCGCCAGCAGCCCGGACCTAGGGGAGCAGTACTTC
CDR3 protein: CASSPDLGEQYF

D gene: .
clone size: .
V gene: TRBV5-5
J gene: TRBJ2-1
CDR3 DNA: TGTGCCAGCAGCCCTACCGGGACTTCTTACAATGAGCAGTTCTTC
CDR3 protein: CASSPTGTSYNEQFF

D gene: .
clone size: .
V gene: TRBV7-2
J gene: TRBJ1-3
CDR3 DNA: TGTGCCAGCAGCCCCACAGGATATGGAAACACCATATATTTT
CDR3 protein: CASSPTGYGNTIYF

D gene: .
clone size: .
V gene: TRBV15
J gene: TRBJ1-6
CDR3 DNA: TGTGCCACCAGTACGACCCTGGGAAGGGACAATTCACCCCTCCACTTT
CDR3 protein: CATSTTLGRDNSPLHF

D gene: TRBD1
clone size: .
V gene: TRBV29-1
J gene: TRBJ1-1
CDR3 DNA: TGCAGCGTTTCGGACAGGGCGGGAACTGAAGCTTTCTTT
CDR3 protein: CSVSDRAGTEAFF

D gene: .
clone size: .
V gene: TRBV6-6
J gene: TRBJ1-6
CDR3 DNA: TGTGCCAGCAGTTACGACGGCAGGGCGAATTCACCCCTCCACTTT
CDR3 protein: CASSYDGRANSPLHF

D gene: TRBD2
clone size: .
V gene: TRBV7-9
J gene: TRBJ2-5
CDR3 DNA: TGTGCCAGCAGTTTTCGATTCGCGGGAGGGGAGACCCAGTACTTC
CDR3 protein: CASSFRFAGGETQYF

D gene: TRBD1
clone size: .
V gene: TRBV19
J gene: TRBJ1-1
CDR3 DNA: TGTGCCAGTAGTATTGGACAGGATTCGAACACTGAAGCTTTCTTT
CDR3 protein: CASSIGQDSNTEAFF

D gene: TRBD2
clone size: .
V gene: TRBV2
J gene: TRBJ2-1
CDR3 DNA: TGTGCCAGCAGCCAAGGACTAGCGGGGGGACCTTTCTCCTACAATGAGCAGTTCTTC
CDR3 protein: CASSQGLAGGPFSYNEQFF

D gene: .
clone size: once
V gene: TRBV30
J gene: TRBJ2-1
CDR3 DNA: TGTGCCTGGAGTGTAGTTCTGGGTTACAATGAGCAGTTCTTC
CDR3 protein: CAWSVVLGYNEQFF

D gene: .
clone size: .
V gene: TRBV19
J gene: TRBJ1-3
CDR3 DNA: TGTGCCAGTAGTATAGACCCAGAAGGAAACACCATATATTTT
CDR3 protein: CASSIDPEGNTIYF

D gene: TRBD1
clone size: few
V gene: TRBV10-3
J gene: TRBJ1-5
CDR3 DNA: TGTGCCATCAGGAGGACAGGGGACAATCAGCCCCAGCATTTT
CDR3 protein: CAIRRTGDNQPQHF

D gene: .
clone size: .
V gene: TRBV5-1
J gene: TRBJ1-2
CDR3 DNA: TGTGCCAGCAGCCCACCTGGGGTCTATGGCTACACCTTC
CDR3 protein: CASSPPGVYGYTF

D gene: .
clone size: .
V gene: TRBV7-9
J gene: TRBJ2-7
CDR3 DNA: TGTGCCAGCAGCCCAGGGAGATCCTACGAGCAGTACTTC
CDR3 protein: CASSPGRSYEQYF

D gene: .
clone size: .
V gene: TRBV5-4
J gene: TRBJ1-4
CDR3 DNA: TGTGCCAGCAGCTTGAATCAAGGGGGAGCTAATGAAAAACTGTTTTTT
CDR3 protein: CASSLNQGGANEKLFF

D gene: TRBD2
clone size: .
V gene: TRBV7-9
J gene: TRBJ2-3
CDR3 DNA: TGTGCCAGCATACTAGCGGGGGGGCCGGATACGCAGTATTTT
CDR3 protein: CASILAGGPDTQYF

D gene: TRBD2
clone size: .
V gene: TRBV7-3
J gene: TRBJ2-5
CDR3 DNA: TGTGCCAGCAGCTCTTCCGGGACTAGCGGGGAGACCCAGTACTTC
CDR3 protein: CASSSSGTSGETQYF

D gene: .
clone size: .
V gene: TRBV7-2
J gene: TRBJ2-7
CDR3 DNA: TGTGCCAGCAGCTTAGCAGGGCCCTACGAGCAGTACTTC
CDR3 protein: CASSLAGPYEQYF

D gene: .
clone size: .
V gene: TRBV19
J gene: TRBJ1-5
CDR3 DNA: TGTGCCAGTAGTATTCTCCTCAATCAGCCCCAGCATTTT
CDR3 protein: CASSILLNQPQHF

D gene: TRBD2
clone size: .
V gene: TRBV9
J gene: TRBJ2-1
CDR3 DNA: TGTGCCAGCAGCGAATGGGGGGGTCAGGAGCAGTTCTTC
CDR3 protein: CASSEWGGQEQFF